These 29 T cell receptor beta chains were all obtained from the same sample, sequenced in a study of blood T cell repertoires in COVID-19. Generated by immunoSEQ multiplex PCR, the TCRdb table keeps only in-frame clones and is missing some. Of about 280,000 clones in the sample, approximately 85% are singletons; the top ten hold 5.1%. The sample consisted of peripheral blood. These receptors originate from a man aged 45-65 years with active or convalescent COVID-19.

The rearrangement uses TRBV5-4 and TRBJ2-3; maybe TRBD2 (6 bases). Germline V gives CDR1 SGHNT, CDR2 YYREEE (reference sequence). CDR3 size: 15 residues. V lost 5 bases and J 0 bases, leaving 13 bases between the germline ends. CDR3 protein: CASSIGGRSTDTQYF. The CDR3 nucleotides are TGTGCCAGCAGTATCGGAGGGAGGAGCACAGATACGCAGTATTTT.

This clone appeared a few times. Other DNA sequences in the sample encode the same CDR3. The chain uses TRBV19 and TRBJ1-2; 10 nucleotides line up with TRBD1. Germline V gives CDR1 LNHDA, CDR2 SQIVND (reference sequence). With 3 bases clipped from V and 4 bases from J, the junction kept 2 bases outside the gene matches. The CDR3 contains 14 residues. DNA of the CDR3: TGTGCCAGTAGTATGGGACAGGGGCCCTATGGCTACACCTTC. It translates to CASSMGQGPYGYTF.

The chain uses TRBV18 and TRBJ1-1; a possible D gene is TRBD1 (6 bases). CDR3 length: 16 amino acids. CDR1 and CDR2 (germline): KGHSH, LQKENI. The V gene lost 3 bases and the J gene lost 4 bases, with 18 bases spanning the gap. The CDR3 sequence: CASSPRSRGLSTEAFF. CDR3 in DNA: TGTGCCAGCTCACCGCGGAGCAGGGGTCTGAGCACTGAAGCTTTCTTT.

The genes are TRBV7-6 and TRBJ2-1, with 16 positions matching TRBD2. Germline lookup yields CDR1 SGHVS and CDR2 FNYEAQ. There are 18 residues in the CDR3. With 3 bases clipped from V and 3 bases from J, the junction kept 5 bases outside the gene matches. The CDR3 sequence: CASSFGTSGRANYNEQFF. The DNA for the CDR3 is TGTGCCAGCAGCTTTGGGACTAGCGGGAGGGCGAACTACAATGAGCAGTTCTTC.

V gene TRBV28 combines with J gene TRBJ1-4; TRBD1 is a possible D gene (5 bases). The CDR3 covers 16 residues. Trimming removed 3 bases from V and 2 bases from J, with 13 bases in between. CDR1 and CDR2 (germline): MDHEN, SYDVKM. DNA for the CDR3: TGTGCCAGCAGTTTCGGAGGGGCGTCTACTAATGAAAAACTGTTTTTT. It specifies CASSFGGASTNEKLFF.

V gene TRBV11-2 combines with J gene TRBJ2-1; TRBD1 agrees at 9 bases. The CDR3 contains 15 residues. The germline CDR1 and CDR2 sequences are SGHAT and FQNNGV. The J segment lost 1 base and the V segment lost 4 bases, leaving 2 bases of the junction unmatched. The CDR3 DNA follows: TGTGCCAGCAGCTACGACAGGGGGTCCTACAATGAGCAGTTCTTC. The encoded protein is CASSYDRGSYNEQFF.

This sequence joins TRBV6-5 and TRBJ1-1; no clear D gene. Trimming cost V 6 bases and J 0 bases, with 11 bases left between them. The germline V gene has CDR1 MNHEY and CDR2 SVGAGI. The CDR3 has 14 amino acids. The CDR3 DNA reads as TGTGCCAGCAGCCTCGAACGGGTGAACACTGAAGCTTTCTTT. Translated, it gives CASSLERVNTEAFF.

J is TRBJ2-1 and V is TRBV4-2, with no clear D. The CDR3 is 13 residues long. Germline V gene sequence: CDR1 LGHNA, CDR2 YNFKEQ. Trimming removed 0 bases from V and 6 bases from J, with 6 bases in between. The DNA of the CDR3 is TGTGCCAGCAGCCAAGATGGGCTCAATGAGCAGTTCTTC. Its translation: CASSQDGLNEQFF.

The J gene is TRBJ2-7, the V gene TRBV7-8, with a tentative D call TRBD1 (6 bases). V was cut by 7 bases and J by 3 bases, with 16 bases left in between. Germline V gene sequence: CDR1 SGHVS, CDR2 FQNEAQ. The length of the CDR3 is 14 residues. The CDR3 sequence: CASTPGHQSYEQYF. In nucleotides, the CDR3 is TGTGCCAGCACTCCGGGACACCAAAGCTACGAGCAGTACTTC.

The chain joins TRBV28 to TRBJ2-3, with D maybe TRBD2 (6 bases). The CDR3 contains 16 residues. Germline values: CDR1 MDHEN, CDR2 SYDVKM. Between the trimmed V and J ends, which lost 6 bases and 1 base, there was a span of 17 bases. As DNA, the CDR3 is TGTGCCAGCAGCCCACTCCTCGGCGGGGGCACAGATACGCAGTATTTT. This sequence encodes CASSPLLGGGTDTQYF. Full variable domain (missing parts from reference TRBV28 and TRBJ2-3): DVKVTQSSRYLVKRTGEKVFLECVQDMDHENMFWYRQDPGLGLRLIYFSYDVKMKEKGDIPEGYSVSREKKERFSLILESASTNQTSMYLCASSPLLGGGTDTQYFGPGTRLTVL.

The chain uses TRBV29-1 and TRBJ1-2; 9 nucleotides align to TRBD1. CDR1 is SQVTM and CDR2 is ANQGSEA in the germline V gene. The CDR3 contains 15 residues. The V and J ends lost 6 bases and 6 bases, in that order; junction bases with no gene match: 14. CDR3: CSVGEIGQGINGYTF. As DNA, the CDR3 is TGCAGCGTGGGGGAGATAGGACAGGGGATCAATGGCTACACCTTC.

The rearrangement links TRBV1 to TRBJ2-1; TRBD2 is the table's D call, not checked against the DNA. TRBV1 is flagged as a pseudogene. The CDR3 is 19 amino acids. The CDR3 loop is CTRTARGLAGDSSYNEQFF. The CDR3 bases are TGCACGAGAACCGCGAGGGGACTAGCGGGAGACAGCTCCTACAATGAGCAGTTCTTC.

The CDR3 nucleotides are TGTGCCAGCAGCTTAGTGAGATCTTCCTACAATGAGCAGTTCTTC. Its protein is CASSLVRSSYNEQFF. This chain connects TRBV7-2 to TRBJ2-1; no definite D call. Germline V lookup: CDR1 SGHTA, CDR2 FQGNSA. The CDR3 has 15 amino acids. V was pared by 1 base and J by 1 base, with 8 bases between.

The gene calls are TRBV3-1 (or the pseudogene TRBV3-2) and TRBJ1-5; 10 positions match TRBD1. CDR1 LGHDT and CDR2 YNNKEL come from the germline V gene (reference sequence). With 3 bases clipped from V and 6 bases from J, the junction kept 2 bases outside the gene matches. This CDR3 contains 14 residues. This chain's CDR3 is CASSHGQGGQPQHF. The CDR3 DNA is TGTGCCAGCAGCCACGGACAGGGGGGTCAGCCCCAGCATTTT.

V gene TRBV7-9 combines with J gene TRBJ1-2, with 9 positions matching TRBD1. Germline lookup yields CDR1 SEHNR and CDR2 FQNEAQ (reference sequence). The trim removed 6 bases at V and 6 bases at J, leaving 11 bases unmatched. The CDR3 covers 15 residues. The CDR3 reads CASSRTGDFENGYTF. The CDR3 nucleotides read TGTGCCAGCAGTCGGACAGGGGATTTTGAAAATGGCTACACCTTC.

The CDR3 is CASRKGAGYGYTF. The CDR3 bases are TGTGCCAGCAGAAAGGGGGCGGGCTATGGCTACACCTTC. This sequence joins TRBV7-2 and TRBJ1-2; 7 nucleotides match TRBD1. Germline V gene sequence: CDR1 SGHTA, CDR2 FQGNSA. Trimming removed 6 bases from V and 4 bases from J; junction bases left unmatched: 5. The CDR3 has 13 residues.

Only one count was recorded for this clone. V is TRBV4-3 and J is TRBJ1-1; a weak D match, TRBD1 (6 bases). The germline V gene encodes CDR1 LGHNA and CDR2 YSLEER. With 0 bases removed from V and 4 bases from J, the gap between germline ends came to 12 bases. The CDR3 is made up of 15 amino acids. CDR3: CASSQDMGAGTEAFF. Here the CDR3 DNA reads TGCGCCAGCAGCCAAGATATGGGGGCGGGCACTGAAGCTTTCTTT.

This chain uses TRBV30 with TRBJ1-1; possibly TRBD1 for D (5 bases). V lost 0 bases and J 7 bases, leaving 15 bases between the germline ends. Per the germline V gene, CDR1 is GTSNPN and CDR2 is SVGIG (reference sequence). This CDR3 contains 14 residues. Here the CDR3 DNA reads TGTGCCTGGAGTGTGCTGAGGAAGGGACTTGAAGCTTTCTTT. It yields the protein CAWSVLRKGLEAFF. Full variable domain (outside the CDR3, taken from reference TRBV30 and TRBJ1-1): SQTIHQWPATLVQPVGSPLSLECTVEGTSNPNLYWYRQAAGRGLQLLFYSVGIGQISSEVPQNLSASRPQDRQFILSSKKLLLSDSGFYLCAWSVLRKGLEAFFGQGTRLTVV.

This clone was observed once. At one boundary the junction diverges from the germline segment, which might be a read error. This chain uses TRBV30 with TRBJ2-4; 8 nucleotides line up with TRBD1. This CDR3 region has 14 residues. Germline V gene sequence: CDR1 GTSNPN, CDR2 SVGIG (reference sequence). The chain's CDR3 is CAWTTTDRGLIVDF. In DNA, the CDR3 is TGTGCCTGGACCACTACCGACAGGGGCCTTATCGTGGACTTC.

This chain connects TRBV3-1 (or the pseudogene TRBV3-2) to TRBJ2-7; TRBD2 is a possible D gene (5 bases). There are 15 residues in the CDR3. V was cut by 1 base and J by 4 bases, with 14 bases left in between. Germline V lookup: CDR1 LGHDT, CDR2 YNNKEL (reference sequence). The CDR3 here is CASSQAQRTVYEQYF. The CDR3 DNA follows: TGTGCCAGCAGCCAAGCTCAGCGGACTGTGTACGAGCAGTACTTC.

The J gene is TRBJ2-3, the V gene TRBV4-3; D is possibly TRBD2 (5 bases). V was cut by 0 bases and J by 1 base, with 8 bases left in between. This CDR3 has 15 residues. Germline V gene sequence: CDR1 LGHNA, CDR2 YSLEER. CDR3 region: CASSQDHGGTDTQYF. CDR3 DNA sequence: TGCGCCAGCAGCCAAGATCACGGGGGCACAGATACGCAGTATTTT.

The chain has TRBV28 and TRBJ2-3; TRBD2 matches at 9 bases. CDR1 and CDR2 (germline): MDHEN, SYDVKM. This CDR3 is 18 amino acids long. The V gene end was trimmed by 3 bases and the J gene end by 2 bases; junction bases not matched to a gene: 12. CDR3 in amino acids: CASSFLASGTTSTDTQYF. In DNA form, the CDR3 reads TGTGCCAGCAGTTTTTTGGCTAGCGGGACTACTTCCACAGATACGCAGTATTTT.

As to this clone: Other DNA sequences within the sample encode an identical CDR3. The CDR3 region has the DNA TGCGCCAGCAGCCAAGTTAGGAACACTGAAGCTTTCTTT. Amino acid sequence: CASSQVRNTEAFF. This chain uses TRBV4-3 with TRBJ1-1; D is unclear. The CDR3 loop spans 13 amino acids. The germline V gene has CDR1 LGHNA and CDR2 YSLEER. Trimming cost V 1 base and J 1 base, with 4 bases left between them.

The V gene is TRBV19, the J gene TRBJ2-1; 13 bases agree with TRBD2. V lost 9 bases and J lost 7; bases outside the gene matches: 6. The CDR3 has 14 residues. Germline V gene lookup returns CDR1 LNHDA and CDR2 SQIVND (reference sequence). CDR3 sequence (DNA): TGTGCCAGCAGCGGACTAGCGGGAGTTAATGAGCAGTTCTTC. It yields the protein CASSGLAGVNEQFF.

This chain uses TRBV25-1 with TRBJ1-1; 10 bases map to TRBD1. V was pared by 3 bases and J by 4 bases, with 11 bases of the junction left unmatched. The CDR3 runs to 17 residues. Per germline, CDR1 MGHDK and CDR2 SYGVNS. CDR3 residues: CASSDLRDRGVGTEAFF. The CDR3 DNA follows: TGTGCCAGCAGTGACCTCCGGGACAGGGGAGTCGGCACTGAAGCTTTCTTT.

The chain couples TRBV7-2 to TRBJ1-6; 7 bases are a match to TRBD1. The CDR3 totals 11 residues. V lost 3 bases and J lost 16; bases outside the gene matches: 3. CDR1 and CDR2 from the germline V gene are SGHTA and FQGNSA. In DNA, the CDR3 is TGTGCCAGCAGCTTGTGGGACAGACTCCACTTT. Translation: CASSLWDRLHF.

This clone was recorded only once. The CDR3 loop reads CASGVSWGDEQFF. CDR3 nucleotide sequence: TGTGCCAGCGGGGTTAGCTGGGGGGATGAGCAGTTCTTC. The V and J genes are TRBV7-9 and TRBJ2-1; a possible D gene is TRBD2 (6 bases). Trimming cost V 8 bases and J 8 bases, with 16 bases left between them. The germline gives CDR1 SEHNR, CDR2 FQNEAQ (reference sequence). The CDR3 consists of 13 residues. The full variable domain, its missing parts supplied by reference TRBV7-9 and TRBJ2-1, is DTGVSQNPRHKITKRGQNVTFRCDPISEHNRLYWYRQTLGQGPEFLTYFQNEAQLEKSRLLSDRFSAERPKGSFSTLEIQRTEQGDSAMYLCASGVSWGDEQFFGPGTRLTVL.

The chain combines TRBV29-1 with TRBJ1-2; 7 bases map to TRBD1. Germline CDR1 is SQVTM and CDR2 is ANQGSEA. V lost 6 bases to trimming and J lost 5 bases; unmatched junction nucleotides: 9. The CDR3 extends over 13 amino acids. The CDR3, as DNA: TGCAGCGTCTTCGACAGGGTCGGGTATGGCTACACCTTC. It is translated as CSVFDRVGYGYTF.

This clone was observed once. The gene calls are TRBV19 and TRBJ2-2; possibly TRBD1 for D (5 bases). CDR3 size: 15 residues. The V end was cut by 1 base, the J end by 5 bases, with 11 bases between. The germline CDR1 and CDR2 sequences are LNHDA and SQIVND (reference sequence). In DNA form, the CDR3 reads TGTGCCAGTAGTATAGCCCAGGGATGGACCGGGGAGCTGTTTTTT. Amino acids: CASSIAQGWTGELFF. Looking up the rest from reference TRBV19 and TRBJ2-2 gives the full variable domain: DGGITQSPKYLFRKEGQNVTLSCEQNLNHDAMYWYRQDPGQGLRLIYYSQIVNDFQKGDIAEGYSVSREKKESFPLTVTSAQKNPTAFYLCASSIAQGWTGELFFGEGSRLTVL.